The source of this TCR beta chain is a study of lymphopenia after photon versus proton radiotherapy. Measured with immunoSEQ multiplex PCR; TCRdb has only the in-frame clones, and not every one. The table has more than 70,000 clones, approximately 82% seen once. This CDR3 contains 13 residues. Germline CDR1 MNHNS, CDR2 SASEGT. Trimming took off 8 bases at V and 4 bases at J, with 12 bases between the two ends. The origin of this receptor is a man aged 55 to 69 with pancreatic cancer. Sequenced material: peripheral blood, taken from a patient treated with proton-based radiotherapy. V usage is TRBV6-1 and J usage is TRBJ1-5; no clear D. The CDR3 sequence: CASLALVNQPQHF. CDR3 bases: TGTGCCAGCCTGGCTCTGGTGAATCAGCCCCAGCATTTT.